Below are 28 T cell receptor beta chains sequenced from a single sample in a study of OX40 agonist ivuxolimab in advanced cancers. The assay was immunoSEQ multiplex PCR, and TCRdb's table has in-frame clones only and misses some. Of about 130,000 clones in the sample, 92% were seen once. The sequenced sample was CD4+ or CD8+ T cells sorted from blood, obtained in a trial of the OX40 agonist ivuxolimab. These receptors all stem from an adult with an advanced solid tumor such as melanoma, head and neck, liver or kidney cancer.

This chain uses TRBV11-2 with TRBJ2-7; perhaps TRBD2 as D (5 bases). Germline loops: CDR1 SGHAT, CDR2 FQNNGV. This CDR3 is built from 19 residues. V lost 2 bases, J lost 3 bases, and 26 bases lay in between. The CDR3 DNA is TGTGCCAGCAGCTTAAGGGCGGAGTCGGGATACAGAGTTTACTACGAGCAGTACTTC. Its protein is CASSLRAESGYRVYYEQYF.

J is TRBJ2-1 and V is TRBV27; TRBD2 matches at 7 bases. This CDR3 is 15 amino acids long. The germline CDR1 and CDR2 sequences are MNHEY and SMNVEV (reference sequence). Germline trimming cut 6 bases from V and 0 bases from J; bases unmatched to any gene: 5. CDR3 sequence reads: CASRQAGSSYNEQFF. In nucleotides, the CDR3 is TGTGCCAGCAGGCAAGCGGGAAGCTCCTACAATGAGCAGTTCTTC.

This CDR3 is CASSLTGPYGYTF. CDR3 in DNA: TGTGCCAGCAGTTTAACAGGGCCCTATGGCTACACCTTC. This chain links TRBV28 with TRBJ1-2; TRBD1 is a possible D gene (6 bases). This CDR3 has 13 amino acids. The germline V and J ends were trimmed by 2 bases and 4 bases, with 8 bases remaining between them. Germline V gene lookup returns CDR1 MDHEN and CDR2 SYDVKM.

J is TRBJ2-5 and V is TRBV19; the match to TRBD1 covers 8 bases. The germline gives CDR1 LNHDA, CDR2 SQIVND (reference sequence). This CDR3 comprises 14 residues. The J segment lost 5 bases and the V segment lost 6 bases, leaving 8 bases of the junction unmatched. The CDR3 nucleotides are TGTGCCAGTAGAAACTCAGGGGGCGGTGAGACCCAGTACTTC. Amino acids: CASRNSGGGETQYF.

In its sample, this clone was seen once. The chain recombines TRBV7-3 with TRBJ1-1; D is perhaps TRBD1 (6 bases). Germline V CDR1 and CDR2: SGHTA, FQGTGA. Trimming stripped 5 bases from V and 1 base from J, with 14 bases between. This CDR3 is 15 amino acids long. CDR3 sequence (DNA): TGTGCCAGCAGCCCATCGACAGGCCAGAACACTGAAGCTTTCTTT. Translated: CASSPSTGQNTEAFF.

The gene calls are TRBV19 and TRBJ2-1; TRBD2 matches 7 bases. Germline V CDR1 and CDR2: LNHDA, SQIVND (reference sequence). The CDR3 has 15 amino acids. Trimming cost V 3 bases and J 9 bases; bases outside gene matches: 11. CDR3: CASSIGGSKVGEQFF. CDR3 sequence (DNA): TGTGCCAGTAGTATCGGCGGGAGTAAGGTCGGTGAGCAGTTCTTC.

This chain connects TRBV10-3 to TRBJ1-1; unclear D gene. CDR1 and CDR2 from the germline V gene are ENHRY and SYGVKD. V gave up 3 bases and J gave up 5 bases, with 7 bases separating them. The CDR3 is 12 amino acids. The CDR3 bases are TGTGCCATCAGTGAACCCCAGACTGAAGCTTTCTTT. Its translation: CAISEPQTEAFF.

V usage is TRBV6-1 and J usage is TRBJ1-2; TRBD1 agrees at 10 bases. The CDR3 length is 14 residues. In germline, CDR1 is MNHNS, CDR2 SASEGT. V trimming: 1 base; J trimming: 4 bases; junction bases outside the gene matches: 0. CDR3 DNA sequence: TGTGCCAGCAGTGAAGGGACAGGGGGCTATGGCTACACCTTC. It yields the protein CASSEGTGGYGYTF.

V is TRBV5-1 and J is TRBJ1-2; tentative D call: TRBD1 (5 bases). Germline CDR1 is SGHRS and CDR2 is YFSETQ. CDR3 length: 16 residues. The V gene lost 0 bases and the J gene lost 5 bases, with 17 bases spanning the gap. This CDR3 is CASSLAAGEGLYGYTF. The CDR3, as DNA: TGCGCCAGCAGCTTGGCCGCGGGGGAGGGTCTATATGGCTACACCTTC.

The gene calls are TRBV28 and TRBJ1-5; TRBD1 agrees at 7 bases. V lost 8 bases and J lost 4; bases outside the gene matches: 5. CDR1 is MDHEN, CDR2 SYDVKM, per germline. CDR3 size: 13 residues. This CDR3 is CASHRQGNQPQHF. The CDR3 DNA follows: TGTGCCAGCCACAGACAGGGTAATCAGCCCCAGCATTTT.

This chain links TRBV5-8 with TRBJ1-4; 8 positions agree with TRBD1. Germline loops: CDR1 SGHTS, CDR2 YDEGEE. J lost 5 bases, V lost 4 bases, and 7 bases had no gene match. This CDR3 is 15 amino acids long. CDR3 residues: CASSNGQGRNEKLFF. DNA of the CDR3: TGTGCCAGCAGCAACGGACAGGGAAGAAATGAAAAACTGTTTTTT.

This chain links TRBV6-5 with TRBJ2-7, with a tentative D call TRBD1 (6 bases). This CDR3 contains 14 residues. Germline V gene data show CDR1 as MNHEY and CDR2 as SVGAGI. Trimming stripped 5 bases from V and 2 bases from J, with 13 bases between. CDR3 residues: CASSTRQAAYEQYF. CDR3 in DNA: TGTGCCAGCAGTACCAGACAGGCGGCCTACGAGCAGTACTTC.

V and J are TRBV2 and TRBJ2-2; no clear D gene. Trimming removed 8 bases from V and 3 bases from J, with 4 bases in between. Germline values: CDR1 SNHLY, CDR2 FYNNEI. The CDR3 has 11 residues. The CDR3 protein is CASAYTGELFF. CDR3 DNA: TGTGCCAGCGCCTACACCGGGGAGCTGTTTTTT.

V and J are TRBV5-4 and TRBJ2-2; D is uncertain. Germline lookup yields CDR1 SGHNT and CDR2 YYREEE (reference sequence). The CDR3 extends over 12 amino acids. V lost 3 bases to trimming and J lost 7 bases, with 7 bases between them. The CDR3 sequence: CASSSSGGELFF. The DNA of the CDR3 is TGTGCCAGCAGCTCCTCAGGCGGGGAGCTGTTTTTT.

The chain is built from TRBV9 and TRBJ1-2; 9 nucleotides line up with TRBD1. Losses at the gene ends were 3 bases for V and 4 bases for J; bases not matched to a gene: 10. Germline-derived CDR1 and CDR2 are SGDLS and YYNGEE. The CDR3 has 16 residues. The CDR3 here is CASSASYRGPGYGYTF. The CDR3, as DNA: TGTGCCAGCAGCGCATCCTACAGGGGGCCCGGCTATGGCTACACCTTC. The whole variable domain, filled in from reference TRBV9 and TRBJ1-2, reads DSGVTQTPKHLITATGQRVTLRCSPRSGDLSVYWYQQSLDQGLQFLIQYYNGEERAKGNILERFSAQQFPDLHSELNLSSLELGDSALYFCASSASYRGPGYGYTFGSGTRLTVV.

The CDR3 here is CASSFGALTDTQYF. CDR3 bases: TGTGCCAGCAGCTTTGGAGCGCTCACAGATACGCAGTATTTT. This chain links TRBV7-9 with TRBJ2-3, with unresolved D. This CDR3 comprises 14 residues. Germline lookup yields CDR1 SEHNR and CDR2 FQNEAQ (reference sequence). V was trimmed by 3 bases and J by 2 bases, leaving 9 bases between them.

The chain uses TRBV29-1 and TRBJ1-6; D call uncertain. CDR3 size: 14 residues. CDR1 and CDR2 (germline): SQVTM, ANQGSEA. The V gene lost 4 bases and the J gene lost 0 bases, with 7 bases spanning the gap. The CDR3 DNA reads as TGCAGCGTTGCGGATAGCTCCTATAATTCACCCCTCCACTTT. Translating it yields CSVADSSYNSPLHF.

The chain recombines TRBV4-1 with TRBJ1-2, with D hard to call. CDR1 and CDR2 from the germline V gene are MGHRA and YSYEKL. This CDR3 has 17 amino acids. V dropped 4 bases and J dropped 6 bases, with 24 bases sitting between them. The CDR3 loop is CASSPAPTTTDPNGYTF. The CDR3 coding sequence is TGCGCCAGCAGCCCCGCCCCGACTACCACAGATCCGAATGGCTACACCTTC.

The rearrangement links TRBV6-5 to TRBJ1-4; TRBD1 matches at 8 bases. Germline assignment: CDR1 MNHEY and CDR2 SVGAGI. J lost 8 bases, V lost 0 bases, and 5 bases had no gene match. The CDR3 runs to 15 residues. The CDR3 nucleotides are TGTGCCAGCAGTTACTCGGACAGGGCATCGGAAAAACTGTTTTTT. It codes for CASSYSDRASEKLFF.

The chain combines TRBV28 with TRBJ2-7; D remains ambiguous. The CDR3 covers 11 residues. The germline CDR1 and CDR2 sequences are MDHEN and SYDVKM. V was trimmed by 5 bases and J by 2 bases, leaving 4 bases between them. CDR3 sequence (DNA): TGTGCCAGCAGTATAACCTACGAGCAGTACTTC. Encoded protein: CASSITYEQYF. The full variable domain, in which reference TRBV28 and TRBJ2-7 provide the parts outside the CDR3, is DVKVTQSSRYLVKRTGEKVFLECVQDMDHENMFWYRQDPGLGLRLIYFSYDVKMKEKGDIPEGYSVSREKKERFSLILESASTNQTSMYLCASSITYEQYFGPGTRLTVT.

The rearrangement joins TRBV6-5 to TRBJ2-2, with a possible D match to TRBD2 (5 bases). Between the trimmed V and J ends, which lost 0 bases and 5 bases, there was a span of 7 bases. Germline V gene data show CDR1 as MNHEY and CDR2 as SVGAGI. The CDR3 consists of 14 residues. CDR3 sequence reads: CASSYSRGTGELFF. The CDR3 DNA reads TGTGCCAGCAGTTACTCGAGAGGGACCGGGGAGCTGTTTTTT.

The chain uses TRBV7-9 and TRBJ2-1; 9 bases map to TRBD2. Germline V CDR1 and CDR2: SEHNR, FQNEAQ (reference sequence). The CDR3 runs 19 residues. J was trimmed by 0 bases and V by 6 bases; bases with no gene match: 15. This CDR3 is CASRLLAGGFSSSYNEQFF. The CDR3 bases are TGTGCCAGCAGGTTACTTGCGGGAGGGTTTTCGAGCTCCTACAATGAGCAGTTCTTC.

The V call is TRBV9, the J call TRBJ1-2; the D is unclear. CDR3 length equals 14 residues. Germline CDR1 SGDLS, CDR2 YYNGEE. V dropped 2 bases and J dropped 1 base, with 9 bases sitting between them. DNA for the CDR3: TGTGCCAGCAGCGTGGCAGATTTTAACTATGGCTACACCTTC. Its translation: CASSVADFNYGYTF.

CDR3 loop: CASSLTGDTEAFF. Written as DNA, the CDR3 is TGTGCCAGCAGTTTAACTGGGGACACTGAAGCTTTCTTT. The chain is built from TRBV27 and TRBJ1-1; D not resolved. Germline V gene data show CDR1 as MNHEY and CDR2 as SMNVEV (reference sequence). V was pared by 2 bases and J by 3 bases, with 7 bases between. The CDR3 is 13 amino acids.

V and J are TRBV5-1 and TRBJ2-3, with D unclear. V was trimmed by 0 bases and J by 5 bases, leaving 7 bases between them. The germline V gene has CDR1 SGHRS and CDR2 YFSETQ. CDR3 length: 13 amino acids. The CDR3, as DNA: TGCGCCAGCAGCTTGGCCCAAGGAGATACGCAGTATTTT. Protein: CASSLAQGDTQYF.

CDR3 amino acids: CASREQGTGNTIYF. In DNA form, the CDR3 reads TGCGCCAGCAGGGAACAGGGAACTGGAAACACCATATATTTT. The chain links TRBV10-2 to TRBJ1-3; the D gene is possibly TRBD1 (6 bases). Trimming took 6 bases from V and 2 from J, leaving 11 bases between them. Germline V gives CDR1 WSHSY, CDR2 SAAADI. This CDR3 comprises 14 residues.

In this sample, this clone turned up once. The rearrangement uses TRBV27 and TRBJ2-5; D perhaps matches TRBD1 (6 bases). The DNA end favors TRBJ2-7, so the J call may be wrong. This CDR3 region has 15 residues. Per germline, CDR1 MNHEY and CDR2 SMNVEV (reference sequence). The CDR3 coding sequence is TGTGCCAGCAGTAGATATCGACAGGCCACCTACGAGCAGTACTTC. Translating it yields CASSRYRQATYEQYF.

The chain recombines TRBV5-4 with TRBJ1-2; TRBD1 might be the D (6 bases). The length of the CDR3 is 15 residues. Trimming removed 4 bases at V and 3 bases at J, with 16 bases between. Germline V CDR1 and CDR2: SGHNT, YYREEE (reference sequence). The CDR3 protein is CASSATGRLDYGYTF. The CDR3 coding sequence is TGTGCCAGCAGCGCAACAGGGAGATTGGACTATGGCTACACCTTC.